This TCR beta chain was sequenced for a study of Graves' ophthalmopathy and Graves' hyperthyroidism. Study-wide findings and caveats: Cross-validated, the 13-signature model showed 87.88%/81.08% sensitivity/specificity, and 80%/75% in the test set. Blood contained most expanded thyroid clonotypes exceeding 0.001 frequency.

This clonotype was seen many times. Its antigen remains unidentified. Other autoimmune diseases, uncontrolled infections, pregnancy or lactation excluded patients from enrollment. The V segment lost 1 base and the J segment 8 bases; nucleotides outside the gene matches: 10. CDR1 and CDR2 from the germline V gene are SEHNR and FQNEAQ (reference sequence). The CDR3 runs 16 residues. TCR beta CDR3 amplification used RNA transcripts. RT-PCR was first run with HTBI primers, then multiplex PCR in a second round. TCRdb re-called the multiplex PCR reads through MiXCR, storing one row per CDR3 protein. The data show approximately 50,000 distinct CDR3 sequences, under 55% seen once.

Sequenced sample: peripheral blood. This sequence originates from an adult man with Graves' ophthalmopathy. The chain uses TRBV7-9 and TRBJ1-4; 7 bases match TRBD1. DNA of the CDR3: TGTGCCAGCAGCTTAGGTTGGGGACAGTATTCGGAAAAACTGTTTTTT. Amino acids: CASSLGWGQYSEKLFF.